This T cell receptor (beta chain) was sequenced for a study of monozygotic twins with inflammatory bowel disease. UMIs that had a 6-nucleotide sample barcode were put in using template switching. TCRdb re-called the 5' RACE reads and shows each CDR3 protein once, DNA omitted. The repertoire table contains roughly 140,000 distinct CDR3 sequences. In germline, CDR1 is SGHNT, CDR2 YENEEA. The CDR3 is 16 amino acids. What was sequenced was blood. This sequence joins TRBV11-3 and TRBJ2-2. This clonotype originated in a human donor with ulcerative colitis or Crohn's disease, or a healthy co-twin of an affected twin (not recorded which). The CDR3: CASSLGRTANTGELFF.